The present T cell receptor (beta chain) was sequenced within a study of cytomegalovirus exposure and HLA in healthy donors. Sequenced by immunoSEQ multiplex PCR; TCRdb stores in-frame clones only, minus some. The sample includes fewer than 200,000 clones, 85% of them seen just once. V lost 1 base to trimming and J lost 7 bases; unmatched junction nucleotides: 2. Germline V gene sequence: CDR1 SNHLY, CDR2 FYNNEI. This CDR3 is built from 14 residues. The chain recombines TRBV2 with TRBJ1-2, with 11 bases identical to TRBD1. This receptor was identified in a man younger than 30 in good health and CMV-seropositive. The specimen was PBMCs. CDR3 coding DNA: TGTGCCAGCAGTGAAGGGACAGGGGGCCTTGGCTACACCTTC. It codes for CASSEGTGGLGYTF.